The clone carrying this T cell receptor (beta chain) has only one observation. Its target is unknown. The data were taken from a study of T cell responses to AZD1222 COVID-19 vaccine. Overall study findings and caveats: Only a handful of AZD1222 recipients, about six in all, had baseline seropositivity. Along spike, vaccine-associated CD4 TCRs were found throughout, with dominance at 160-218 and 743-854. Reports say nearly half of spike-specific TCRs go after unmutated variant regions. Repertoires were collected only later (after the peak T cell response had occurred).

Germline CDR1 is SGHNT and CDR2 is YYREEE (reference sequence). V gave up 3 bases and J gave up 8 bases; unmatched junction bases: 13. The CDR3 has 15 amino acids. Only in-frame clones appear in the TCRdb table, and some are missing; sequencing was by immunoSEQ multiplex PCR. This sample has more than 95,000 clones, with 86% found just once. The sequencing used peripheral blood, collected 28 days after the second dose of the MenACWY control vaccine. J is TRBJ1-2 and V is TRBV5-4; 7 nucleotides match TRBD1. This TCR came from an adult who received the MenACWY meningococcal vaccine as a control. CDR3 bases: TGTGCCAGCAGCTCACCGGGACAGACCCTTGGAGGCTACACCTTC. Translation gives CASSSPGQTLGGYTF.